Below, 10 T cell receptor beta chains from the same sample are listed, as sequenced in a study of blood T cell repertoires in COVID-19. Some clones are missing from TCRdb's copy, which holds only in-frame ones; the method was immunoSEQ multiplex PCR. The profile shows more than 70,000 clones, around 77% of them singletons. The sequenced sample was peripheral blood. The receptors stem from a human donor in a cohort sampled during active COVID-19.

CDR3 protein: CASSFPPEGGYTF. CDR3 DNA: TGTGCCAGCAGCTTCCCCCCCGAGGGTGGCTACACCTTC. This chain connects TRBV5-8 to TRBJ1-2; D gene uncertain. The CDR3 is 13 amino acids. The V and J ends lost 2 bases and 7 bases respectively, with 12 bases between them. Germline V CDR1 and CDR2: SGHTS, YDEGEE.

The chain is built from TRBV29-1 and TRBJ2-5; D may be TRBD1 (6 bases). Trimming left V 2 bases short and J 7 bases short, with 11 bases between. CDR1 and CDR2 (germline): SQVTM, ANQGSEA. The CDR3 loop spans 12 amino acids. The CDR3 sequence: CSVELTGRTQYF. CDR3 DNA sequence: TGCAGCGTTGAACTCACAGGGAGGACCCAGTACTTC.

This chain links TRBV2 with TRBJ2-7; TRBD2 matches at 12 bases. The J segment lost 4 bases and the V segment lost 5 bases, leaving 6 bases of the junction unmatched. The germline V gene encodes CDR1 SNHLY and CDR2 FYNNEI. This CDR3 spans 15 amino acids. The CDR3 region is CASSSTSGGYYEQYF. Here the CDR3 DNA reads TGTGCCAGCAGTTCGACTAGCGGGGGTTATTACGAGCAGTACTTC.

The DNA for the CDR3 is TGTGCCAGCAGCTTAGCGCAGCGGCTCTCCTACAATGAGCAGTTCTTC. It encodes CASSLAQRLSYNEQFF. The chain couples TRBV7-9 to TRBJ2-1; TRBD2 might be the D (5 bases). Germline CDR1 SEHNR, CDR2 FQNEAQ (reference sequence). Trimming cost V 0 bases and J 0 bases, with 9 bases left between them. The CDR3 has 16 residues.

The rearrangement uses TRBV7-2 and TRBJ2-1; no firm D call. V was cut by 0 bases and J by 6 bases, with 9 bases left in between. The CDR3 runs to 14 residues. CDR1 and CDR2 from the germline V gene are SGHTA and FQGNSA. The CDR3 spells CASSLALVINEQFF. The CDR3 coding sequence is TGTGCCAGCAGCTTAGCCCTAGTGATCAATGAGCAGTTCTTC. The full variable domain, completed using reference TRBV7-2 and TRBJ2-1, is GAGVSQSPSNKVTEKGKDVELRCDPISGHTALYWYRQSLGQGLEFLIYFQGNSAPDKSGLPSDRFSAERTGGSVSTLTIQRTQQEDSAVYLCASSLALVINEQFFGPGTRLTVL.

The rearrangement links TRBV5-4 to TRBJ2-2; 8 positions match TRBD2. V lost 2 bases and J lost 4; bases outside the gene matches: 13. This CDR3 is 18 amino acids long. Germline lookup yields CDR1 SGHNT and CDR2 YYREEE (reference sequence). CDR3 in amino acids: CASSFLIGAGALTGELFF. The CDR3 nucleotides are TGTGCCAGCAGCTTTCTTATTGGAGCGGGGGCGCTCACCGGGGAGCTGTTTTTT.

This clone was detected once. The chain carries TRBV15 and TRBJ1-1; D not resolved. Germline loops: CDR1 LNHNV, CDR2 YYDKDF (reference sequence). CDR3 length equals 11 residues. V lost 6 bases to trimming and J lost 2 bases, with 4 bases between them. The CDR3 spells CATRLNTEAFF. In DNA form, the CDR3 reads TGTGCCACCAGGTTAAACACTGAAGCTTTCTTT.

The CDR3 loop is CAWSDNNQPQHF. CDR3 nucleotide sequence: TGTGCCTGGTCAGACAACAATCAGCCCCAGCATTTT. The V gene is TRBV30, the J gene TRBJ1-5; no clear D gene. Between the trimmed V and J ends, which lost 5 bases and 3 bases, there was a span of 8 bases. The CDR3 totals 12 residues. CDR1 GTSNPN and CDR2 SVGIG come from the germline V gene (reference sequence).

V is TRBV25-1 and J is TRBJ1-4; D perhaps matches TRBD1 (6 bases). CDR1 and CDR2 (germline): MGHDK, SYGVNS. CDR3 length equals 14 residues. V was trimmed by 4 bases and J by 8 bases, leaving 14 bases between them. The CDR3 DNA is TGTGCCAGCAGTGGCCAGGGGTGGGGGGAAAAACTGTTTTTT. This gives the protein CASSGQGWGEKLFF. Together with reference TRBV25-1 and TRBJ1-4, the CDR3 gives the full variable domain: EADIYQTPRYLVIGTGKKITLECSQTMGHDKMYWYQQDPGMELHLIHYSYGVNSTEKGDLSSESTVSRIRTEHFPLTLESARPSHTSQYLCASSGQGWGEKLFFGSGTQLSVL.

The chain carries TRBV5-1 and TRBJ2-1, with TRBD1 as a possible D gene (6 bases). The CDR3 sequence is 16 residues long. CDR1 is SGHRS and CDR2 is YFSETQ in the germline V gene. V lost 5 bases and J lost 8, with 23 bases in between. This chain's CDR3 is CASSPPGANLEYEQFF. CDR3 coding DNA: TGCGCCAGCAGTCCTCCAGGGGCCAATCTTGAGTATGAGCAGTTCTTC.